The 22 T cell receptor beta chains given below trace back to one sample, sequenced in a study of T-cell memory formation after mild COVID-19. TCRdb fed the 5' RACE reads into MiXCR, producing one record per CDR3 protein. Altogether approximately 13,000 distinct CDR3 sequences are present, about a sixth being singletons, with the ten largest covering under 60%. What was sequenced was PBMCs or a T cell subset sorted from them (not recorded which). These receptors were obtained from a man aged 18 to 30 who had mild COVID-19 (a few samples of this study predate the infection). Cell type and time point are not known.

The sample holds many counts of this clonotype. The chain links TRBV12-3 or TRBV12-4 to TRBJ2-3, with D uncertain. The germline V and J ends were trimmed by 2 bases and 1 base, with 7 bases remaining between them. CDR3 length: 14 residues. CDR3 loop: CASSLNRGTDTQYF. The CDR3 DNA reads TGTGCCAGCAGTTTAAATCGTGGCACAGATACGCAGTATTTT.

This clonotype was seen only a few times. The CDR3 region is CASSSGQGNTGELFF. As DNA, the CDR3 is TGTGCCAGCAGCTCGGGACAGGGGAACACCGGGGAGCTGTTTTTT. The rearrangement joins TRBV7-9 to TRBJ2-2; TRBD1 matches at 9 bases. CDR1 is SEHNR, CDR2 FQNEAQ, per germline (reference sequence). Unmatched junction bases numbered 1, after V lost 4 bases and J lost 1 base. The CDR3 runs to 15 residues.

This clonotype appeared a few times. The chain carries TRBV2 and TRBJ2-1; 7 bases fit TRBD2. Germline V lookup: CDR1 SNHLY, CDR2 FYNNEI. The CDR3 sequence is 12 residues long. J lost 5 bases, V lost 9 bases, and 4 bases had no gene match. CDR3 nucleotide sequence: TGTGCCAGACTGCGGGGGAACAATGAGCAGTTCTTC. Its translation: CARLRGNNEQFF. The entire variable domain, with the rest obtained from reference TRBV2 and TRBJ2-1, is as follows: EPEVTQTPSHQVTQMGQEVILRCVPISNHLYFYWYRQILGQKVEFLVSFYNNEISEKSEIFDDQFSVERPDGSNFTLKIRSTKLEDSAMYFCARLRGNNEQFFGPGTRLTVL.

This clonotype was observed at least ten times. This chain links TRBV15 with TRBJ2-1; D possibly corresponds to TRBD1 (5 bases). Germline V gene sequence: CDR1 LNHNV, CDR2 YYDKDF (reference sequence). This CDR3 comprises 14 residues. Trimming took off 0 bases at V and 7 bases at J, with 10 bases between the two ends. CDR3 protein: CATSRDGSGNEQFF. The CDR3 DNA reads as TGTGCCACCAGCAGAGACGGGTCAGGGAATGAGCAGTTCTTC.

This clonotype occurred a few times. The gene calls are TRBV4-1 and TRBJ1-1; D is unresolved. Germline V gene lookup returns CDR1 MGHRA and CDR2 YSYEKL. Trimming took 0 bases from V and 0 from J, leaving 11 bases between them. The CDR3 consists of 16 residues. CDR3 nucleotides: TGCGCCAGCAGCCAAGACGTGGGATGGATGAACACTGAAGCTTTCTTT. Its protein is CASSQDVGWMNTEAFF.

This clonotype was counted a few times. V usage is TRBV7-6 and J usage is TRBJ1-3; D gene ambiguous. V was cut by 1 base and J by 0 bases, with 7 bases left in between. CDR1 is SGHVS and CDR2 is FNYEAQ in the germline V gene. CDR3 size: 15 residues. CDR3 sequence (DNA): TGTGCCAGCAGCTTAGGATCCCGCTCTGGAAACACCATATATTTT. This encodes CASSLGSRSGNTIYF.

This clonotype has ten or more counts. The V call is TRBV7-9, the J call TRBJ1-4, with D hard to call. V was cut by 1 base and J by 4 bases, with 7 bases left in between. The CDR3 loop spans 14 amino acids. Looked up from germline, CDR1 is SEHNR and CDR2 is FQNEAQ (reference sequence). CDR3 region: CASSLVGLNEKLFF. CDR3 DNA: TGTGCCAGCAGCTTAGTCGGTCTTAATGAAAAACTGTTTTTT.

The rearrangement uses TRBV12-3 or TRBV12-4 and TRBJ2-7, with D hard to call. V was trimmed by 9 bases and J by 0 bases, leaving 6 bases between them. The CDR3 is 11 residues long. CDR3 coding DNA: TGTGCCAGTGGAATCTCCTACGAGCAGTACTTC. Translating it yields CASGISYEQYF.

This clonotype was picked up a small number of times. This rearrangement joins TRBV11-2 to TRBJ2-1; 7 bases are a match to TRBD1. Per the germline V gene, CDR1 is SGHAT and CDR2 is FQNNGV. V shed 4 bases, J shed 1 base, and the junction held 10 bases outside the gene matches. This CDR3 is 17 amino acids long. CDR3 loop: CASSSYFGTASYNEQFF. DNA for the CDR3: TGTGCCAGCAGCTCGTATTTCGGGACAGCGTCCTACAATGAGCAGTTCTTC. Together with reference TRBV11-2 and TRBJ2-1, the CDR3 gives the full variable domain: EAGVAQSPRYKIIEKRQSVAFWCNPISGHATLYWYQQILGQGPKLLIQFQNNGVVDDSQLPKDRFSAERLKGVDSTLKIQPAKLEDSAVYLCASSSYFGTASYNEQFFGPGTRLTVL.

The chain joins TRBV12-3 or TRBV12-4 to TRBJ2-2; D is unresolved. The CDR3 length is 12 residues. V lost 5 bases and J lost 8, with 9 bases in between. The CDR3 region has the DNA TGTGCCAGCAGTCAGAGAGCAGGGGAGCTGTTTTTT. Its translation: CASSQRAGELFF.

In its sample, this clonotype was seen many times. A much larger clone differs from this one at a single base, so this may be a read error. V is TRBV4-1 and J is TRBJ2-1, with 8 bases fitting TRBD2. V trimming: 0 bases; J trimming: 9 bases; junction bases outside the gene matches: 7. This CDR3 comprises 15 residues. Germline assignment: CDR1 MGHRA and CDR2 YSYEKL. DNA for the CDR3: TGCGCCAGCAGCCAAGAGTCCGGGGGGGCCGGTGAGCAGTTCTTC. Translation: CASSQESGGAGEQFF.

This clonotype turned up a few times. This rearrangement joins TRBV20-1 to TRBJ2-5; the D call may be TRBD1 or TRBD2 (5 bases each). The CDR3 contains 16 residues. Germline V CDR1 and CDR2: DFQATT, SNEGSKA (reference sequence). The V end lost 1 base, the J end lost 2 bases, and 17 bases lay between the germline ends. The CDR3 bases are TGCAGTGCTAGAGGAACACATGGGACGGCACAAGAGACCCAGTACTTC. Its translation: CSARGTHGTAQETQYF.

This clonotype has ten or more counts. The chain combines TRBV4-3 with TRBJ2-4, with 8 nucleotides matching TRBD1. The germline V gene has CDR1 LGHNA and CDR2 YSLEER. The V gene end was trimmed by 4 bases and the J gene end by 5 bases; junction bases not matched to a gene: 10. CDR3 length: 16 amino acids. The DNA of the CDR3 is TGCGCCAGCAGCCGTATCGGACAGGGCCAAGAAAACATTCAGTACTTC. Translated, it gives CASSRIGQGQENIQYF.

This chain's CDR3 is CASSVSGASNQPQHF. CDR3 sequence (DNA): TGTGCCAGCAGCGTTTCAGGGGCGAGCAATCAGCCCCAGCATTTT. V gene TRBV9 combines with J gene TRBJ1-5, with D maybe TRBD1 (6 bases). The CDR3 length is 15 residues. V dropped 2 bases and J dropped 1 base, with 10 bases sitting between them. The germline gives CDR1 SGDLS, CDR2 YYNGEE.

This clonotype was detected many times. This chain uses TRBV6-5 with TRBJ2-2, with 9 bases lining up with TRBD1. The CDR3 runs to 16 residues. J lost 6 bases, V lost 1 base, and 6 bases had no gene match. In germline, CDR1 is MNHEY, CDR2 SVGAGI. The CDR3 is CASSYFSTGGPGELFF. CDR3 coding DNA: TGTGCCAGCAGTTACTTTTCCACAGGGGGCCCCGGGGAGCTGTTTTTT.

The chain carries TRBV28 and TRBJ2-2; the D call may be TRBD1 or TRBD2 (5 bases each). V shed 7 bases and J shed 1 base, with 25 bases lying between them. Germline V gene data show CDR1 as MDHEN and CDR2 as SYDVKM. The CDR3 has 19 amino acids. The CDR3 sequence is CASNPPNPLGRVNTGELFF. CDR3 DNA sequence: TGTGCCAGCAACCCCCCCAACCCCCTGGGACGGGTGAACACCGGGGAGCTGTTTTTT.

The chain employs TRBV4-1 and TRBJ1-5; D is uncertain. The CDR3 loop spans 12 amino acids. V was pared by 1 base and J by 7 bases, with 5 bases between. Germline V lookup: CDR1 MGHRA, CDR2 YSYEKL. CDR3 sequence: CASSQGAQPQHF. CDR3 sequence (DNA): TGCGCCAGCAGCCAAGGGGCCCAGCCCCAGCATTTT.

This clonotype was observed at least ten times. This chain connects TRBV6-6 to TRBJ2-1; 8 bases fit TRBD2. Germline V gives CDR1 MNHNY, CDR2 SVGAGI (reference sequence). The CDR3 spans 17 residues. Germline trimming cut 2 bases from V and 5 bases from J; bases unmatched to any gene: 11. The CDR3 DNA follows: TGTGCCAGCAGTTACCTATCCCCGGGGGGGCCGAACAATGAGCAGTTCTTC. Translated: CASSYLSPGGPNNEQFF.

This clonotype was recorded once. The gene calls are TRBV7-9 and TRBJ1-2, with D perhaps TRBD1 (5 bases). The CDR3 contains 14 residues. Germline lookup yields CDR1 SEHNR and CDR2 FQNEAQ (reference sequence). V dropped 5 bases and J dropped 8 bases, with 18 bases sitting between them. The CDR3 DNA follows: TGTGCCAGCAGCCGAGGGGCCCGGGCACGGGGCTACACCTTC. Its translation: CASSRGARARGYTF.

The rearrangement links TRBV4-3 to TRBJ2-1, with TRBD2 matching 8 bases. CDR1 and CDR2 from the germline V gene are LGHNA and YSLEER. Trimming cost V 0 bases and J 11 bases; bases outside gene matches: 9. The CDR3 length is 15 residues. The CDR3 sequence: CASSQEPAGVLKQFF. In DNA, the CDR3 is TGCGCCAGCAGCCAAGAGCCAGCGGGGGTATTAAAGCAGTTCTTC.

V usage is TRBV4-1 and J usage is TRBJ1-2, with D possibly matching TRBD1 (5 bases). The CDR3 loop spans 14 amino acids. V gave up 4 bases and J gave up 3 bases, with 12 bases separating them. Looked up from germline, CDR1 is MGHRA and CDR2 is YSYEKL. As DNA, the CDR3 is TGCGCCAGCAGCCGGCCAGGGTTCGACTATGGCTACACCTTC. Its protein is CASSRPGFDYGYTF.

This clonotype occurred a few times. J is TRBJ2-5 and V is TRBV28; D is unclear. The CDR3 is 17 amino acids. The V and J ends lost 4 bases and 3 bases respectively, with 21 bases between them. Germline lookup yields CDR1 MDHEN and CDR2 SYDVKM. Here the CDR3 DNA reads TGTGCCAGCAGTTCACATCACGGCCTGAGAGAAGAAGAGACCCAGTACTTC. This codes for CASSSHHGLREEETQYF.